This entry lists 15 T cell receptor beta chains sequenced from one sample in a study of cytomegalovirus exposure and HLA in healthy donors. The PCR had 60 Vbeta and 13 Jbeta primers. The data were produced by immunoSEQ multiplex PCR, yet TCRdb's version contains in-frame clones alone and is incomplete. The sample includes 100,000 to 150,000 clones, about three quarters of them seen just once. Input material: PBMCs. These receptors came from a woman in her late teens or twenties in good health and CMV-seronegative.

The J gene is TRBJ2-1, the V gene TRBV27; D is perhaps TRBD2 (5 bases). V was pared by 2 bases and J by 9 bases, with 8 bases between. CDR1 and CDR2 from the germline V gene are MNHEY and SMNVEV (reference sequence). This CDR3 is 12 amino acids long. CDR3 coding DNA: TGTGCCAGCAGTTTAGGAGGTCGTGAGCAGTTCTTC. This encodes CASSLGGREQFF.

The chain joins TRBV5-1 to TRBJ1-1; 8 bases agree with TRBD1. The J segment lost 4 bases and the V segment lost 2 bases, leaving 4 bases of the junction unmatched. Germline V gene data show CDR1 as SGHRS and CDR2 as YFSETQ. The CDR3 runs 14 residues. This CDR3 is CASSFDRGPTEAFF. The CDR3 DNA follows: TGCGCCAGCAGCTTTGACAGGGGACCCACTGAAGCTTTCTTT.

The V and J genes are TRBV2 and TRBJ1-4, with D perhaps TRBD1 (6 bases). The ends were cut back, 8 bases at V and 11 bases at J, with 18 bases in the middle. The V gene's germline CDR1 is SNHLY and CDR2 FYNNEI. CDR3 length: 13 amino acids. CDR3 nucleotides: TGTGCCAGCCATTTCGGGGGGCGAGGCAAACTGTTTTTT. It translates to CASHFGGRGKLFF.

This chain links TRBV7-7 with TRBJ2-1, with D uncertain. Per the germline V gene, CDR1 is SSHAT and CDR2 is FNYEAQ (reference sequence). V was shortened by 5 bases and J by 6 bases, with 14 bases between the two germline ends. The CDR3 runs to 14 residues. The CDR3 reads CASSPSLARNEQFF. The CDR3 DNA reads TGTGCCAGCAGCCCAAGCTTAGCTCGCAATGAGCAGTTCTTC.

This clone turned up a few times. The chain links TRBV4-2 to TRBJ2-7; perhaps TRBD1 as D (5 bases). The V end was cut by 4 bases, the J end by 6 bases, with 19 bases between. The CDR3 totals 15 residues. Germline CDR1 and CDR2: LGHNA and YNFKEQ. CDR3 sequence reads: CASSREGTGQGEQYF. In nucleotides, the CDR3 is TGTGCCAGCAGCCGGGAAGGTACAGGACAAGGCGAGCAGTACTTC.

The chain employs TRBV7-9 and TRBJ1-1, with D uncertain. The V end was cut by 6 bases, the J end by 3 bases, with 8 bases between. Germline-derived CDR1 and CDR2 are SEHNR and FQNEAQ (reference sequence). The CDR3 contains 12 residues. CDR3 residues: CASSWGDTEAFF. The CDR3 nucleotides are TGTGCCAGCAGTTGGGGAGACACTGAAGCTTTCTTT.

The chain joins TRBV21-1 to TRBJ2-1; TRBD2, as called in the table, went unchecked against the DNA. TRBV21-1 is a pseudogene locus. The CDR3 spans 16 residues. The CDR3 DNA reads TGTGCCAGCAGCAATAAGCGGACTCTTAAGAGAAATGAGCAGTTCTTC. Amino acids: CASSNKRTLKRNEQFF.

The chain recombines TRBV19 with TRBJ1-5; TRBD1 matches at 9 bases. V shed 6 bases, J shed 0 bases, and the junction held 27 bases outside the gene matches. The CDR3 is 23 residues long. Germline assignment: CDR1 LNHDA and CDR2 SQIVND (reference sequence). CDR3 protein: CASRRRFPGQGTGGLHSNQPQHF. CDR3 DNA sequence: TGTGCCAGTAGGCGCAGATTTCCGGGACAGGGAACGGGTGGTTTACATAGCAATCAGCCCCAGCATTTT.

The count of this clone is one. This rearrangement joins TRBV14 to TRBJ1-2, with 8 bases aligning to TRBD1. Germline V gives CDR1 SGHDN, CDR2 FVKESK. V lost 0 bases to trimming and J lost 4 bases; unmatched junction nucleotides: 4. The CDR3 is made up of 15 amino acids. Here the CDR3 DNA reads TGTGCCAGCAGCCAAGAGGCCGGGACAGGCTATGGCTACACCTTC. It translates to CASSQEAGTGYGYTF. Together with reference TRBV14 and TRBJ1-2, the CDR3 gives the full variable domain: EAGVTQFPSHSVIEKGQTVTLRCDPISGHDNLYWYRRVMGKEIKFLLHFVKESKQDESGMPNNRFLAERTGGTYSTLKVQPAELEDSGVYFCASSQEAGTGYGYTFGSGTRLTVV.

This chain uses TRBV5-4 with TRBJ2-7, with TRBD1 identical over 8 bases. The CDR3 spans 14 residues. Trimming took 4 bases from V and 2 from J; bases not matched to a gene: 5. Germline CDR1 SGHNT, CDR2 YYREEE (reference sequence). CDR3 amino acids: CASSPETGAYEQYF. The CDR3 coding sequence is TGTGCCAGCAGCCCGGAGACAGGGGCCTACGAGCAGTACTTC.

The chain links TRBV7-2 to TRBJ2-7; D gene uncertain. Germline V gene data show CDR1 as SGHTA and CDR2 as FQGNSA. V dropped 5 bases and J dropped 3 bases, with 11 bases sitting between them. This CDR3 region has 13 residues. CDR3 bases: TGTGCCAGCAGCCCATCCTCGGTCTACGAGCAGTACTTC. Translation gives CASSPSSVYEQYF.

This clone was observed a single time. The chain is built from TRBV29-1 and TRBJ1-1; D is perhaps TRBD1 (6 bases). There are 13 residues in the CDR3. From germline, CDR1 is SQVTM and CDR2 ANQGSEA. V gave up 2 bases and J gave up 0 bases, with 7 bases separating them. CDR3 in amino acids: CSVEQGLNTEAFF. The DNA of the CDR3 is TGCAGCGTTGAACAGGGGTTGAACACTGAAGCTTTCTTT.

The CDR3 DNA reads as TGTGCCAGCAGTGAATTTGAGCGGGAGGGCCAAGAGACCCAGTACTTC. Translating gives CASSEFEREGQETQYF. The chain uses TRBV7-6 and TRBJ2-5; TRBD2 agrees at 10 bases. Trimming took 6 bases from V and 1 from J; bases not matched to a gene: 8. The CDR3 extends over 16 amino acids. The germline V gene encodes CDR1 SGHVS and CDR2 FNYEAQ.

This chain links TRBV30 with TRBJ1-1; the match to TRBD1 covers 9 bases. V was pared by 4 bases and J by 4 bases, with 10 bases of the junction left unmatched. CDR1 GTSNPN and CDR2 SVGIG come from the germline V gene (reference sequence). The CDR3 length is 15 residues. CDR3 loop: CAWTRDRVAGTEAFF. Here the CDR3 DNA reads TGTGCCTGGACCAGGGACAGGGTAGCGGGCACTGAAGCTTTCTTT.

This sequence joins TRBV15 and TRBJ1-5, with 11 bases lining up with TRBD1. Germline CDR1 is LNHNV and CDR2 is YYDKDF (reference sequence). There are 17 residues in the CDR3. V lost 3 bases and J lost 6; bases outside the gene matches: 10. The CDR3 nucleotides are TGTGCCACCAGCAGGGGGACAGGGGGGCGGATCGGTCAGCCCCAGCATTTT. Amino acids: CATSRGTGGRIGQPQHF.